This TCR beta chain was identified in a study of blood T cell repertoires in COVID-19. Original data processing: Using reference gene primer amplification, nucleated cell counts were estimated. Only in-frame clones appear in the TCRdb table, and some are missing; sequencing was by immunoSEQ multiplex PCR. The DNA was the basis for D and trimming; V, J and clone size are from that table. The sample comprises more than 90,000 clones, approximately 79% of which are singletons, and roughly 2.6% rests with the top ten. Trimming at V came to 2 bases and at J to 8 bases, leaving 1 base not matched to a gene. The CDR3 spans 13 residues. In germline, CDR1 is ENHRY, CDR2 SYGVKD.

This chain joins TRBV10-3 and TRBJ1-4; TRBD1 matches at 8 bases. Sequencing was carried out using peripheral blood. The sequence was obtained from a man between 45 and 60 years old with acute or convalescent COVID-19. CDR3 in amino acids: CAISETGGEKLFF. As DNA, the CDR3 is TGTGCCATCAGTGAGACAGGGGGGGAAAAACTGTTTTTT.